This TCR beta chain was found in a study of blood T cell repertoires in COVID-19. Germline lookup yields CDR1 LNHDA and CDR2 SQIVND (reference sequence). This CDR3 has 16 amino acids. V gave up 4 bases and J gave up 5 bases; unmatched junction bases: 9. Sequenced by immunoSEQ multiplex PCR; TCRdb stores in-frame clones only, minus some. The sample gives 110,000 to 150,000 clones, roughly 86% of which show up once; 1.5% to 2% is in the top ten. The V call is TRBV19, the J call TRBJ2-5, with TRBD1 matching over 11 bases. The sample was peripheral blood. The receptor comes from a man aged 65 to 79 with acute or convalescent COVID-19. CDR3: CASSTRTGGVGETQYF. CDR3 in DNA: TGTGCCAGTAGTACCCGGACAGGGGGCGTGGGCGAGACCCAGTACTTC.